Below are 22 T cell receptor beta chains sequenced from a single sample in a study of shared clonotypes between healthy human individuals. The method was immunoSEQ multiplex PCR; TCRdb's version includes in-frame clones alone and lacks a portion of them. The sample includes roughly 500,000 clones, about four fifths of them seen just once. The sample taken for sequencing was PBMCs. These receptors came from a woman between 40 and 50 years old in good health. Some clones in this sample may be carry-over from other donors' samples.

The sample holds one count of this clone. The chain is built from TRBV6-1 and TRBJ2-2, with 9 bases that match TRBD1. Germline trimming cut 7 bases from V and 5 bases from J; bases unmatched to any gene: 8. Germline lookup yields CDR1 MNHNS and CDR2 SASEGT. This CDR3 contains 15 residues. CDR3 DNA sequence: TGTGCCAGCAAACGGGACAGGGCAATAACCGGGGAGCTGTTTTTT. This sequence encodes CASKRDRAITGELFF.

The chain links TRBV2 to TRBJ2-6; D is ambiguous. Germline V gene sequence: CDR1 SNHLY, CDR2 FYNNEI. The CDR3 runs to 13 residues. The V and J ends lost 5 bases and 3 bases respectively, with 5 bases between them. The CDR3, as DNA: TGTGCCAGCAGTTGGGGTGGGGCCAACGTCCTGACTTTC. Protein product: CASSWGGANVLTF.

The gene calls are TRBV6-6 and TRBJ2-5; tentatively, D is TRBD1 (6 bases). This CDR3 spans 14 amino acids. The V and J ends lost 6 bases and 5 bases respectively, with 16 bases between them. Germline V gene data show CDR1 as MNHNY and CDR2 as SVGAGI (reference sequence). CDR3: CASRLGQSKETQYF. CDR3 nucleotides: TGTGCCAGCAGGCTGGGACAAAGTAAGGAGACCCAGTACTTC.

The V call is TRBV6-5, the J call TRBJ2-1; D possibly corresponds to TRBD1 (6 bases). The V gene lost 5 bases and the J gene lost 6 bases, with 14 bases spanning the gap. The CDR3 runs to 14 residues. Germline lookup yields CDR1 MNHEY and CDR2 SVGAGI. The chain's CDR3 is CASSVGATLNEQFF. DNA for the CDR3: TGTGCCAGCAGTGTGGGGGCTACCCTCAATGAGCAGTTCTTC.

The CDR3 bases are TGTGCCAGTACATTGGGGGGCTACGGCTACACCTTC. This sequence encodes CASTLGGYGYTF. The chain carries TRBV19 and TRBJ1-2, with D perhaps TRBD1 (6 bases). This CDR3 contains 12 residues. Trimming removed 7 bases from V and 8 bases from J, with 14 bases in between. In germline, CDR1 is LNHDA, CDR2 SQIVND (reference sequence).

The chain carries TRBV7-2 and TRBJ2-1; 10 nucleotides line up with TRBD2. The V and J ends lost 5 bases and 7 bases, in that order; junction bases with no gene match: 14. The CDR3 sequence is 17 residues long. Germline CDR1 SGHTA, CDR2 FQGNSA. In nucleotides, the CDR3 is TGTGCCAGCAGCCAAAATGCCCGGGCTAGCGGGAGTAATGAGCAGTTCTTC. It codes for CASSQNARASGSNEQFF. Full variable domain (remainder filled in from reference TRBV7-2 and TRBJ2-1): GAGVSQSPSNKVTEKGKDVELRCDPISGHTALYWYRQSLGQGLEFLIYFQGNSAPDKSGLPSDRFSAERTGGSVSTLTIQRTQQEDSAVYLCASSQNARASGSNEQFFGPGTRLTVL.

This clone was observed many times. The genes are TRBV19 and TRBJ2-7, with TRBD1 matching over 10 bases. Trimming removed 3 bases from V and 3 bases from J; junction bases left unmatched: 2. CDR1 and CDR2 from the germline V gene are LNHDA and SQIVND (reference sequence). CDR3 length: 14 amino acids. This CDR3 reads CASSMGTGVYEQYF. Written as DNA, the CDR3 is TGTGCCAGTAGTATGGGGACAGGGGTCTACGAGCAGTACTTC.

The chain joins TRBV29-1 to TRBJ2-2; possibly TRBD2 for D (6 bases). The germline V gene encodes CDR1 SQVTM and CDR2 ANQGSEA. V lost 7 bases to trimming and J lost 2 bases, with 20 bases between them. CDR3 length: 16 amino acids. The CDR3 DNA reads as TGCAGCGCCATACCGAGTGGGCGGGAAAACACCGGGGAGCTGTTTTTT. This gives the protein CSAIPSGRENTGELFF.

This clone turned up a few times. The identical CDR3 is also encoded by other nucleotide sequences in the sample. This rearrangement joins TRBV10-1 to TRBJ2-7; 7 nucleotides align to TRBD1. Germline values: CDR1 WNHNN, CDR2 SYGVQD (reference sequence). V dropped 5 bases and J dropped 3; count of bases not matched to a gene: 1. There are 12 residues in the CDR3. In DNA form, the CDR3 reads TGCGCCAGCAGTTCAGGGGGCTACGAGCAGTACTTC. This gives the protein CASSSGGYEQYF.

The chain carries TRBV6-5 and TRBJ2-7, with 8 bases identical to TRBD1. Germline assignment: CDR1 MNHEY and CDR2 SVGAGI. The junction had 8 bases not matched to a gene; V was cut back by 5 bases and J by 2 bases. The CDR3 spans 15 residues. The CDR3 coding sequence is TGTGCCAGCAGTCTCGACAGGGGTCTTCCCTACGAGCAGTACTTC. The encoded protein is CASSLDRGLPYEQYF.

The genes are TRBV7-2 and TRBJ1-1; TRBD1 is a possible D gene (5 bases). This CDR3 spans 16 amino acids. V was trimmed by 4 bases and J by 3 bases, leaving 18 bases between them. In germline, CDR1 is SGHTA, CDR2 FQGNSA. The CDR3 bases are TGTGCCAGCAGCTCCCAGCACCGGGGCGTCGACACTGAAGCTTTCTTT. This sequence encodes CASSSQHRGVDTEAFF.

This clone has a handful of counts. V and J are TRBV7-3 and TRBJ2-1; D might be TRBD1 or TRBD2, each matching 6 bases. From germline, CDR1 is SGHTA and CDR2 FQGTGA. V was trimmed by 5 bases and J by 3 bases, leaving 11 bases between them. The CDR3 spans 14 residues. CDR3 bases: TGTGCCAGCAGCCCCGGAGGGGGCTACAATGAGCAGTTCTTC. It codes for CASSPGGGYNEQFF.

The rearrangement joins TRBV28 to TRBJ2-7; 9 nucleotides line up with TRBD2. After removal of 6 bases from V and 3 bases from J, the junction contained 9 bases not matched to a gene. The germline V gene has CDR1 MDHEN and CDR2 SYDVKM. CDR3 length equals 15 residues. The CDR3 DNA sequence: TGTGCCAGCAGCCCGAGCGGGAGGTTAAGCTACGAGCAGTACTTC. Protein product: CASSPSGRLSYEQYF.

This clone has a handful of counts. This chain connects TRBV19 to TRBJ2-1, with 8 bases lining up with TRBD2. Per the germline V gene, CDR1 is LNHDA and CDR2 is SQIVND (reference sequence). The junction had 12 bases not matched to a gene; V was cut back by 5 bases and J by 6 bases. The CDR3 runs to 16 residues. CDR3 sequence reads: CASSLRAGVSPNEQFF. The CDR3 nucleotides read TGTGCCAGTAGTCTTAGAGCGGGAGTATCCCCCAATGAGCAGTTCTTC.

The chain employs TRBV7-9 and TRBJ2-7; D perhaps matches TRBD1 (6 bases). The germline CDR1 and CDR2 sequences are SEHNR and FQNEAQ (reference sequence). This CDR3 is 15 amino acids long. Trimming pared 1 base from V and 3 bases from J, leaving 13 bases between. The CDR3: CASSLGQGSIYEQYF. CDR3 in DNA: TGTGCCAGCAGCTTAGGGCAGGGGTCAATCTACGAGCAGTACTTC.

The chain combines TRBV5-1 with TRBJ2-7; 8 bases map to TRBD2. The CDR3 loop spans 16 amino acids. Germline values: CDR1 SGHRS, CDR2 YFSETQ. J was trimmed by 0 bases and V by 3 bases; bases with no gene match: 8. The CDR3 reads CASSSSSGRDSYEQYF. The CDR3 region has the DNA TGCGCCAGCAGCTCCTCTAGCGGGCGGGACTCCTACGAGCAGTACTTC.

V is TRBV18 and J is TRBJ2-3; D is ambiguous. This CDR3 spans 13 amino acids. In germline, CDR1 is KGHSH, CDR2 LQKENI. Deletions cut 1 base from V and 1 base from J, with 3 bases between. The CDR3 reads CASSPRGTDTQYF. As DNA, the CDR3 is TGTGCCAGCTCACCACGGGGCACAGATACGCAGTATTTT.

The chain uses TRBV7-3 and TRBJ2-3; D might be TRBD2 (5 bases). The CDR3 spans 13 residues. The ends were cut back, 5 bases at V and 4 bases at J, with 10 bases in the middle. CDR1 is SGHTA and CDR2 is FQGTGA in the germline V gene. The CDR3 reads CASSPSRADTQYF. The CDR3 DNA reads as TGTGCCAGCAGCCCCTCGCGGGCAGATACGCAGTATTTT.

The rearrangement uses TRBV28 and TRBJ1-1; possible D gene TRBD1, 5 bases. CDR3 size: 16 residues. Trimming stripped 0 bases from V and 5 bases from J, with 16 bases between. Germline loops: CDR1 MDHEN, CDR2 SYDVKM. The chain's CDR3 is CASSLWRGPGGTEAFF. The DNA of the CDR3 is TGTGCCAGCAGTTTATGGCGCGGCCCGGGGGGGACTGAAGCTTTCTTT.

The gene calls are TRBV4-1 and TRBJ1-4; D may be TRBD1 (5 bases). V gave up 3 bases and J gave up 8 bases, with 19 bases separating them. In germline, CDR1 is MGHRA, CDR2 YSYEKL. The CDR3 length is 16 residues. The CDR3 DNA is TGCGCCAGCAGCCACCCCAGTCGGGACCGTTCCGAAAAACTGTTTTTT. Protein sequence: CASSHPSRDRSEKLFF.

The chain has TRBV6-6 and TRBJ2-3; D is possibly TRBD2 (6 bases). V lost 6 bases to trimming and J lost 9 bases, with 10 bases between them. Looked up from germline, CDR1 is MNHNY and CDR2 is SVGAGI (reference sequence). The length of the CDR3 is 11 residues. CDR3 nucleotides: TGTGCCAGCAGGGGGGACTTAACGCAGTATTTT. Amino acids: CASRGDLTQYF.

A few counts support this clone. This chain joins TRBV19 and TRBJ1-5; D call uncertain. V gave up 5 bases and J gave up 0 bases, with 8 bases separating them. In germline, CDR1 is LNHDA, CDR2 SQIVND (reference sequence). The CDR3 spans 14 residues. The CDR3 reads CASSDIYSNQPQHF. The DNA of the CDR3 is TGTGCCAGTAGTGATATTTATAGCAATCAGCCCCAGCATTTT.